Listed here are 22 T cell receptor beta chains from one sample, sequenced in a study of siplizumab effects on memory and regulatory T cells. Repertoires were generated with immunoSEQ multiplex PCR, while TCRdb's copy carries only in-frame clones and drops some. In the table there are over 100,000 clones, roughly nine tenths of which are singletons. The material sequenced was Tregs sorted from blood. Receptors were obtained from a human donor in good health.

CDR3 in amino acids: CASSATSGIDEQYF. The CDR3 nucleotides read TGTGCCAGCAGCGCTACTAGCGGGATCGACGAGCAGTACTTC. The V call is TRBV9, the J call TRBJ2-7; TRBD2 matches 10 bases. Germline V lookup: CDR1 SGDLS, CDR2 YYNGEE. With V trimmed by 3 bases and J by 5 bases, 5 bases remained unmatched. This CDR3 is built from 14 residues.

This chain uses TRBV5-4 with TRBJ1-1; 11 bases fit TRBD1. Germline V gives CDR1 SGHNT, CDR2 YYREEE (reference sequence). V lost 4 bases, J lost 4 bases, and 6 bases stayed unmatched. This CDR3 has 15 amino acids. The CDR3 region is CASSAGTGGGTEAFF. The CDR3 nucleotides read TGTGCCAGCAGCGCCGGGACAGGGGGGGGCACTGAAGCTTTCTTT.

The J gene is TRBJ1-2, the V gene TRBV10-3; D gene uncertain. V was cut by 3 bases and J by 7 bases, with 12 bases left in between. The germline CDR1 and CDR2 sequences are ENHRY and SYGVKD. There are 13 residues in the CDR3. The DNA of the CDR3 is TGTGCCATCAGTGACCCGAACAGACCTGGCTACACCTTC. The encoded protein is CAISDPNRPGYTF.

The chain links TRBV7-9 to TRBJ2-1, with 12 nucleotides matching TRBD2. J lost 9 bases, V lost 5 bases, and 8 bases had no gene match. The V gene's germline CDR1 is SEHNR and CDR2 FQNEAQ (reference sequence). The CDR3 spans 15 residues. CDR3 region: CASSRLAGASGEQFF. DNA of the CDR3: TGTGCCAGCAGCCGACTAGCGGGAGCTTCGGGTGAGCAGTTCTTC.

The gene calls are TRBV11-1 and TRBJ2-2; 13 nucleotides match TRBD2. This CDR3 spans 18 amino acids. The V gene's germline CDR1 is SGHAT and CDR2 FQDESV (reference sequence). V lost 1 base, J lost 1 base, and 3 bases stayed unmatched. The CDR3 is CASSLVGTSGMNTGELFF. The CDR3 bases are TGTGCCAGCAGCTTAGTCGGGACTAGCGGGATGAACACCGGGGAGCTGTTTTTT.

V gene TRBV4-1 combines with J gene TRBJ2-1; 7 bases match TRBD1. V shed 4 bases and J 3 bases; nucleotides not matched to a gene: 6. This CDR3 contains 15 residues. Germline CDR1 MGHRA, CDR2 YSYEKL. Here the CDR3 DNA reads TGCGCCAGCAGCCCGGGACAGTCTATCTACAATGAGCAGTTCTTC. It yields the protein CASSPGQSIYNEQFF.

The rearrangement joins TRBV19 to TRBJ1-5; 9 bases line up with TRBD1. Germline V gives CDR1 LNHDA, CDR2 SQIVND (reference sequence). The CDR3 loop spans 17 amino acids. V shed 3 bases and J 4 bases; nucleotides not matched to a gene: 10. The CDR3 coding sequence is TGTGCCAGTAGTATGCGACAGGGGGGGATAAGGAATCAGCCCCAGCATTTT. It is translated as CASSMRQGGIRNQPQHF. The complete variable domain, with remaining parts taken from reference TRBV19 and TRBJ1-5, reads DGGITQSPKYLFRKEGQNVTLSCEQNLNHDAMYWYRQDPGQGLRLIYYSQIVNDFQKGDIAEGYSVSREKKESFPLTVTSAQKNPTAFYLCASSMRQGGIRNQPQHFGDGTRLSIL.

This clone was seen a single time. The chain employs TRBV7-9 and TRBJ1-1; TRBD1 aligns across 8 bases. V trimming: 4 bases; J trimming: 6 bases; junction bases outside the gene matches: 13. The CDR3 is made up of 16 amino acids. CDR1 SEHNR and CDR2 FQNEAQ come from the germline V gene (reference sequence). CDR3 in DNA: TGTGCCAGCAGCTCCCTCCGCATCACAGGGGGGCCTGAAGCTTTCTTT. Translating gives CASSSLRITGGPEAFF.

CDR3 sequence (DNA): TGTGCCAGCAGCGGAGGGACAACGTACCAAGAGACCCAGTACTTC. Amino acid sequence: CASSGGTTYQETQYF. V gene TRBV7-2 combines with J gene TRBJ2-5, with D tentatively TRBD1 or TRBD2 (6 bases each). V lost 5 bases and J 0 bases, leaving 13 bases between the germline ends. This CDR3 comprises 15 residues. CDR1 is SGHTA and CDR2 is FQGNSA in the germline V gene.

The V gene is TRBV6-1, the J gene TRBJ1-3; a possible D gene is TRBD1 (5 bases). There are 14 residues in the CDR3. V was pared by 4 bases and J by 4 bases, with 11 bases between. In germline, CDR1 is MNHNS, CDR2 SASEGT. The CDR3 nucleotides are TGTGCCAGCAGTGCGTCAGGGAACGGAAACACCATATATTTT. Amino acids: CASSASGNGNTIYF.

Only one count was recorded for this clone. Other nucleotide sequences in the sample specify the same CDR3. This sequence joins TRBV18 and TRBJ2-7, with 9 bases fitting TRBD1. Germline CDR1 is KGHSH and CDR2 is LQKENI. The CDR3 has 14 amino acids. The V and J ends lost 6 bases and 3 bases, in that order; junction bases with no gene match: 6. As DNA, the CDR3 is TGTGCCAGCTCTCCTCGGACAGGGGACTACGAGCAGTACTTC. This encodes CASSPRTGDYEQYF.

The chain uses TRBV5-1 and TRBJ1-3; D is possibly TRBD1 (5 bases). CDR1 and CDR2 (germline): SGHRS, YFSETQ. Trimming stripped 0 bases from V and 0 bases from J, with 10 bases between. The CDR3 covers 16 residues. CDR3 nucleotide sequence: TGCGCCAGCAGCTTGGCCGGGGCGAACTCTGGAAACACCATATATTTT. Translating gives CASSLAGANSGNTIYF. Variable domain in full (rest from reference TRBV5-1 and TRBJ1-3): KAGVTQTPRYLIKTRGQQVTLSCSPISGHRSVSWYQQTPGQGLQFLFEYFSETQRNKGNFPGRFSGRQFSNSRSEMNVSTLELGDSALYLCASSLAGANSGNTIYFGEGSWLTVV.

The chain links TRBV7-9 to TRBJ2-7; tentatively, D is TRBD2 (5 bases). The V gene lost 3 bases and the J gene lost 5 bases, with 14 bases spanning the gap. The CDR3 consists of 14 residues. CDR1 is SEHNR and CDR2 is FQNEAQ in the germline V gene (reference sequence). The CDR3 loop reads CASSFFGVGHEQYF. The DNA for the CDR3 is TGTGCCAGCAGCTTTTTCGGGGTCGGCCACGAGCAGTACTTC. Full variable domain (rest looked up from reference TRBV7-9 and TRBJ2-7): DTGVSQNPRHKITKRGQNVTFRCDPISEHNRLYWYRQTLGQGPEFLTYFQNEAQLEKSRLLSDRFSAERPKGSFSTLEIQRTEQGDSAMYLCASSFFGVGHEQYFGPGTRLTVT.

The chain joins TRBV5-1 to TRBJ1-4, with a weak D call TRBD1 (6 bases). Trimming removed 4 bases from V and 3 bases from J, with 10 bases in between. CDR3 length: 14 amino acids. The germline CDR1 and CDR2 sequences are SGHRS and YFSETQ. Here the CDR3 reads CASSSGGPNEKLFF. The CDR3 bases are TGCGCCAGCAGCAGCGGGGGCCCTAATGAAAAACTGTTTTTT.

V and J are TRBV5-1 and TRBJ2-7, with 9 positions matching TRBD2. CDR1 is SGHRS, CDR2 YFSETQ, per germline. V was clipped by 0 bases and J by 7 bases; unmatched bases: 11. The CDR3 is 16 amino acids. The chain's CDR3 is CASSLDPAGGTGEQYF. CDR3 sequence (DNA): TGCGCCAGCAGCTTGGATCCGGCGGGAGGGACGGGGGAGCAGTACTTC.

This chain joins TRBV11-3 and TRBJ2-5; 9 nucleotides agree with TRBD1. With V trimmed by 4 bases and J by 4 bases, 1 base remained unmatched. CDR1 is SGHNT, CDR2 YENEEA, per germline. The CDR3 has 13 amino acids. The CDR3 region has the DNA TGTGCCAGCAGCTCGGGACAGGGAGAGACCCAGTACTTC. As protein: CASSSGQGETQYF.

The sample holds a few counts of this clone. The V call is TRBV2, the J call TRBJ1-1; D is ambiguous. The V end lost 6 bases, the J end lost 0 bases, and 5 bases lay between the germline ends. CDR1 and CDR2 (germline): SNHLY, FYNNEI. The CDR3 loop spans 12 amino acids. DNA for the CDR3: TGTGCCAGCAGGCCACTGAACACTGAAGCTTTCTTT. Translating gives CASRPLNTEAFF.

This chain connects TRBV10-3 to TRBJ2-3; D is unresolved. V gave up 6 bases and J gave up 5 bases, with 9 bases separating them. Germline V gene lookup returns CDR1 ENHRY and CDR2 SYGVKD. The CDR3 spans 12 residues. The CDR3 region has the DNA TGTGCCATCAGCAGAGTGAGAGATACGCAGTATTTT. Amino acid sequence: CAISRVRDTQYF.

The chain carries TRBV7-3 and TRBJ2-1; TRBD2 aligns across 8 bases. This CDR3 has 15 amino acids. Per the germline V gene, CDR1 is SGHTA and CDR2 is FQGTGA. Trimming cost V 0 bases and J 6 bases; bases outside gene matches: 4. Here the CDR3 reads CASSLTPAGGNEQFF. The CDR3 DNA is TGTGCCAGCAGCTTAACGCCCGCGGGGGGCAATGAGCAGTTCTTC.

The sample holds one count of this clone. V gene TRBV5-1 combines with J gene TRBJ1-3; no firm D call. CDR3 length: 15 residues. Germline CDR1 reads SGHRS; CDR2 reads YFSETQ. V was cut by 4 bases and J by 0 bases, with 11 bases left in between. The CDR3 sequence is CASSRVGSSGNTIYF. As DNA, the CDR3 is TGCGCCAGCAGCCGAGTGGGGAGCTCTGGAAACACCATATATTTT. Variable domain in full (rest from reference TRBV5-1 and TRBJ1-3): KAGVTQTPRYLIKTRGQQVTLSCSPISGHRSVSWYQQTPGQGLQFLFEYFSETQRNKGNFPGRFSGRQFSNSRSEMNVSTLELGDSALYLCASSRVGSSGNTIYFGEGSWLTVV.

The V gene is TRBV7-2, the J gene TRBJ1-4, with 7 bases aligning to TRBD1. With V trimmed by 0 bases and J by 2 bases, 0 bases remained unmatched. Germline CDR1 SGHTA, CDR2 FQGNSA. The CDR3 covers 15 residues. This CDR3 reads CASSLAQGTNEKLFF. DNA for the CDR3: TGTGCCAGCAGCTTAGCACAGGGGACTAATGAAAAACTGTTTTTT.

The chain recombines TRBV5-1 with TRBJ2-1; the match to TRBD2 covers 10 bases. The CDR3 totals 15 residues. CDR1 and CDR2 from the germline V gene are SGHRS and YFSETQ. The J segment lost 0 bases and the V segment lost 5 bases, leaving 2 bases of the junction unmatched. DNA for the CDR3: TGCGCCAGCAGTCCTAGCGGGAGCTCCTACAATGAGCAGTTCTTC. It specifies CASSPSGSSYNEQFF.